A single sample gave rise to the 9 T cell receptor beta chains below, sequenced in a study of blood T cell repertoires in COVID-19. Assay: immunoSEQ multiplex PCR; the TCRdb copy retains only in-frame clones and omits some. The sample has 250,000 or so clones, 80% to 85% seen once. Specimen: peripheral blood. The receptor source for this set is a woman between 18 and 29 years old with acute or convalescent COVID-19.

The V gene is TRBV6-1, the J gene TRBJ2-5; TRBD2 matches 9 bases. This CDR3 contains 16 residues. Germline CDR1 reads MNHNS; CDR2 reads SASEGT. V dropped 1 base and J dropped 2; count of bases not matched to a gene: 5. The CDR3 reads CASSEGQAGGQETQYF. In DNA, the CDR3 is TGTGCCAGCAGTGAAGGCCAAGCGGGAGGTCAAGAGACCCAGTACTTC.

The chain combines TRBV27 with TRBJ2-1; 14 positions match TRBD2. The CDR3 runs to 17 residues. Germline lookup yields CDR1 MNHEY and CDR2 SMNVEV (reference sequence). V gave up 5 bases and J gave up 4 bases; unmatched junction bases: 7. CDR3 protein: CASSPDGLAGGYNEQFF. As DNA, the CDR3 is TGTGCCAGCAGTCCGGACGGACTAGCGGGAGGTTACAATGAGCAGTTCTTC.

The J gene is TRBJ1-4, the V gene TRBV27, with D possibly matching TRBD1 (6 bases). V gave up 3 bases and J gave up 11 bases, with 13 bases separating them. This CDR3 spans 13 amino acids. Germline V CDR1 and CDR2: MNHEY, SMNVEV (reference sequence). Here the CDR3 DNA reads TGTGCCAGCAGTTTGGGGGGGCAGCGTAAACTGTTTTTT. Its protein product is CASSLGGQRKLFF.

V gene TRBV5-1 combines with J gene TRBJ1-4, with 8 bases matching TRBD1. V shed 0 bases and J 6 bases; nucleotides not matched to a gene: 4. In germline, CDR1 is SGHRS, CDR2 YFSETQ. This CDR3 has 15 amino acids. The CDR3 protein is CASSLEGTGHEKLFF. CDR3 bases: TGCGCCAGCAGCTTGGAGGGGACAGGACATGAAAAACTGTTTTTT.

The J gene is TRBJ2-2, the V gene TRBV29-1; TRBD2 agrees at 11 bases. V lost 4 bases, J lost 5 bases, and 9 bases stayed unmatched. Germline assignment: CDR1 SQVTM and CDR2 ANQGSEA. The CDR3 length is 16 residues. CDR3: CSVVGTSGGRTGELFF. CDR3 bases: TGCAGCGTTGTTGGGACTAGCGGAGGGAGGACCGGGGAGCTGTTTTTT.

The rearrangement uses TRBV28 and TRBJ2-7, with 9 bases lining up with TRBD2. Germline assignment: CDR1 MDHEN and CDR2 SYDVKM. Trimming at V came to 8 bases and at J to 6 bases, leaving 11 bases not matched to a gene. This CDR3 is built from 14 residues. The CDR3 nucleotides are TGTGCCAGCGAAGGGGGGCGGGAGGGCCCCGAGCAGTACTTC. Its translation: CASEGGREGPEQYF.

The chain uses TRBV7-2 and TRBJ2-4; possible D gene TRBD2, 5 bases. CDR1 and CDR2 (germline): SGHTA, FQGNSA. Trimming took 5 bases from V and 3 from J, leaving 8 bases between them. CDR3 size: 13 residues. CDR3 DNA: TGTGCCAGCAGCCCAGAGGGCAAAAACATTCAGTACTTC. This codes for CASSPEGKNIQYF.

There are a few counts of this clone. The chain employs TRBV5-6 and TRBJ2-1; 12 nucleotides align to TRBD2. The V gene's germline CDR1 is SGHDT and CDR2 YYEEEE. CDR3 length equals 17 residues. V dropped 3 bases and J dropped 8; count of bases not matched to a gene: 12. The CDR3 spells CASSSILTSGSGDEQFF. CDR3 DNA sequence: TGTGCCAGCAGCTCTATTTTGACTAGCGGGAGTGGCGATGAGCAGTTCTTC.

V gene TRBV28 combines with J gene TRBJ2-7, with D possibly being TRBD1 (6 bases). V was trimmed by 3 bases and J by 4 bases, leaving 16 bases between them. This CDR3 contains 15 residues. Germline assignment: CDR1 MDHEN and CDR2 SYDVKM. CDR3 in amino acids: CASSLQGSMGYEQYF. CDR3 in DNA: TGTGCCAGCAGTTTGCAGGGGTCCATGGGGTACGAGCAGTACTTC.